This T cell receptor (beta chain) comes out of a study of cytomegalovirus exposure and HLA in healthy donors. Study-wide results and caveats: As a later analysis showed, a missense DCLRE1C variant was linked to trimming of TCR beta V- and J-genes. Using the classifier, cytomegalovirus status was reportedly diagnosed with high specificity and sensitivity.

Details on this clone: Its matching antigen is unknown.

Germline CDR1 and CDR2: SGHDT and YYEEEE. The ends were cut back, 0 bases at V and 2 bases at J, with 14 bases in the middle. The CDR3 is made up of 16 amino acids. The PCR was carried out with 60 Vbeta primers and 13 Jbeta primers. TCRdb's copy holds only in-frame clones and misses some; the assay was immunoSEQ multiplex PCR. The table includes roughly 110,000 clones, 70% to 80% detected once. The receptor's source is a man between 60 and 75 years old in good health and CMV-seronegative. The chain couples TRBV5-6 to TRBJ1-2; D is undetermined. The sequenced material came from PBMCs. CDR3 protein: CASSLGGRSRNYGYTF. DNA for the CDR3: TGTGCCAGCAGCTTGGGAGGGCGGAGCCGAAACTATGGCTACACCTTC. Variable domain in full (rest from reference TRBV5-6 and TRBJ1-2): DAGVTQSPTHLIKTRGQQVTLRCSPKSGHDTVSWYQQALGQGPQFIFQYYEEEERQRGNFPDRFSGHQFPNYSSELNVNALLLGDSALYLCASSLGGRSRNYGYTFGSGTRLTVV.